A selection of T cell receptor beta chains follows, all from one sample in a study of T cells in Graves' hyperthyroidism and ophthalmopathy. MiXCR, run by TCRdb on the multiplex PCR reads, gives a single entry per CDR3 protein. The data hold just over 550,000 distinct CDR3 sequences, with roughly 50% observed a single time. Sequenced sample: peripheral blood or thyroid tissue (not recorded which). All receptors derive from a woman younger than 35 with Graves' hyperthyroidism. CDR3s include the opening cysteine and the closing phenylalanine or tryptophan. The order of the fields is D gene, J gene, clone size, V gene, CDR3 protein, CDR3 DNA. D genes are given only for firm matches. Part of the rows lack a size; the others show once, few, many or a class for expanded clones.

d_call: TRBD1
j_call: TRBJ1-1
clone_size: .
v_call: TRBV2
cdr3_aa: CATIRTGENTEAFF
cdr3_nt: TGTGCCACCATACGGACAGGGGAGAACACTGAAGCTTTCTTT

d_call: .
j_call: TRBJ1-4
clone_size: many
v_call: TRBV10-3
cdr3_aa: CAIGVGQPSMGLFF
cdr3_nt: TGTGCCATCGGTGTAGGACAGCCGTCTATGGGACTGTTTTTT

d_call: .
j_call: TRBJ2-5
clone_size: .
v_call: TRBV12-3/TRBV12-4
cdr3_aa: CASSPPAKKETQYF
cdr3_nt: TGTGCCAGCTCACCACCGGCAAAGAAAGAGACCCAGTACTTC

d_call: TRBD1
j_call: TRBJ1-5
clone_size: once
v_call: TRBV29-1
cdr3_aa: CSQPRQGANQPQHF
cdr3_nt: TGCAGCCAACCCCGACAGGGGGCGAATCAGCCCCAGCATTTT

d_call: .
j_call: TRBJ1-5
clone_size: few
v_call: TRBV19
cdr3_aa: CASTTGTRQFQPQHF
cdr3_nt: TGTGCCAGTACCACAGGAACCCGACAATTTCAGCCCCAGCATTTT

d_call: TRBD1
j_call: TRBJ2-7
clone_size: .
v_call: TRBV20-1
cdr3_aa: CSASPRGQGYEQYF
cdr3_nt: TGCAGTGCTAGCCCGCGGGGACAGGGCTACGAGCAGTACTTC

d_call: TRBD1
j_call: TRBJ2-2
clone_size: .
v_call: TRBV11-3
cdr3_aa: CASSSTKGAKGKLFF
cdr3_nt: TGTGCCAGCAGCTCCACAAAGGGGGCTAAAGGGAAGCTGTTTTTT

d_call: .
j_call: TRBJ2-3
clone_size: .
v_call: TRBV2
cdr3_aa: CASSDRVGVDTQYF
cdr3_nt: TGTGCCAGCAGTGACAGGGTTGGGGTGGATACGCAGTATTTT

d_call: .
j_call: TRBJ2-7
clone_size: many
v_call: TRBV2
cdr3_aa: CASSPYRYEQYF
cdr3_nt: TGTGCCAGCAGCCCTTATCGCTACGAGCAGTACTTC

d_call: .
j_call: TRBJ1-3
clone_size: few
v_call: TRBV7-2
cdr3_aa: CASSFYLGDRSGNTIYF
cdr3_nt: TGTGCCAGCAGCTTTTATCTGGGGGACCGCTCTGGAAACACCATATATTTT

d_call: .
j_call: TRBJ1-2
clone_size: .
v_call: TRBV25-1
cdr3_aa: CASSVEDPGNYGYTF
cdr3_nt: TGTGCCAGCAGCGTTGAGGACCCAGGGAACTATGGCTACACCTTC

d_call: .
j_call: TRBJ2-5
clone_size: .
v_call: TRBV5-8
cdr3_aa: CASSHPTVPQETQYF
cdr3_nt: TGTGCCAGCAGCCATCCGACGGTACCCCAAGAGACCCAGTACTTC

d_call: TRBD1
j_call: TRBJ1-2
clone_size: .
v_call: TRBV9
cdr3_aa: CASSQGQRFITF
cdr3_nt: TGTGCCAGCAGCCAGGGACAGAGGTTTATCACCTTC

d_call: .
j_call: TRBJ2-5
clone_size: .
v_call: TRBV19
cdr3_aa: CASSKGSVQETQYF
cdr3_nt: TGTGCCAGTAGTAAAGGGAGTGTGCAAGAGACCCAGTACTTC

d_call: TRBD1
j_call: TRBJ1-5
clone_size: few
v_call: TRBV6-5
cdr3_aa: CASSTDRHQPQHF
cdr3_nt: TGTGCCAGCAGTACGGACAGGCATCAGCCCCAGCATTTT

d_call: .
j_call: TRBJ1-2
clone_size: .
v_call: TRBV24-1
cdr3_aa: CASSPSGGNYGYTF
cdr3_nt: TGTGCCAGCAGTCCCTCGGGTGGTAACTATGGCTACACCTTC

d_call: .
j_call: TRBJ1-1
clone_size: .
v_call: TRBV20-1
cdr3_aa: CSAKTGHSNTEAFF
cdr3_nt: TGCAGTGCTAAAACGGGACACTCGAACACTGAAGCTTTCTTT

d_call: TRBD2
j_call: TRBJ2-5
clone_size: .
v_call: TRBV7-2
cdr3_aa: CASMWIPGLAGVRGRETQYF
cdr3_nt: TGTGCCAGCATGTGGATTCCGGGACTAGCGGGAGTGCGGGGAAGAGAGACCCAGTACTTC

d_call: .
j_call: TRBJ1-4
clone_size: many
v_call: TRBV7-2
cdr3_aa: CASSYPNEKLFF
cdr3_nt: TGTGCCAGCAGTTATCCTAATGAAAAACTGTTTTTT

d_call: .
j_call: TRBJ1-5
clone_size: .
v_call: TRBV29-1
cdr3_aa: CSLNGGLNQPQHF
cdr3_nt: TGCAGCCTCAATGGGGGGCTCAATCAGCCCCAGCATTTT

d_call: .
j_call: TRBJ1-1
clone_size: many
v_call: TRBV2
cdr3_aa: CASSDGDANTEAFF
cdr3_nt: TGTGCCAGCAGTGATGGGGACGCGAACACTGAAGCTTTCTTT

d_call: .
j_call: TRBJ1-2
clone_size: many
v_call: TRBV19
cdr3_aa: CASRVRGHGYTF
cdr3_nt: TGTGCCAGTAGGGTCCGGGGGCACGGCTACACCTTC

d_call: TRBD2
j_call: TRBJ2-5
clone_size: once
v_call: TRBV7-9
cdr3_aa: CASSLVRGRAKTQYF
cdr3_nt: TGTGCCAGCAGCTTAGTCCGGGGGAGGGCGAAGACCCAGTACTTC

d_call: .
j_call: TRBJ2-7
clone_size: many
v_call: TRBV2
cdr3_aa: CARGGLGRGEQYF
cdr3_nt: TGTGCCAGAGGAGGCCTAGGACGGGGCGAGCAGTACTTC

d_call: TRBD1
j_call: TRBJ1-2
clone_size: .
v_call: TRBV24-1
cdr3_aa: CATSDWTGENYGYTF
cdr3_nt: TGTGCCACCAGTGATTGGACAGGGGAGAACTATGGCTACACCTTC

d_call: .
j_call: TRBJ2-3
clone_size: .
v_call: TRBV9
cdr3_aa: CASSFSPPDTQYF
cdr3_nt: TGTGCCAGCAGTTTCTCCCCCCCAGATACGCAGTATTTT

d_call: .
j_call: TRBJ2-3
clone_size: .
v_call: TRBV10-3
cdr3_aa: CAITEGETDTQYF
cdr3_nt: TGTGCCATCACCGAAGGGGAAACAGATACGCAGTATTTT

d_call: .
j_call: TRBJ1-5
clone_size: .
v_call: TRBV20-1
cdr3_aa: CSATVLRITNQPQHF
cdr3_nt: TGCAGTGCTACCGTCCTGAGGATTACCAATCAGCCCCAGCATTTT

d_call: TRBD2
j_call: TRBJ2-7
clone_size: .
v_call: TRBV10-3
cdr3_aa: CAISRGTSGGYEQYF
cdr3_nt: TGTGCCATCAGCCGCGGGACTAGCGGAGGCTACGAGCAGTACTTC

d_call: .
j_call: TRBJ2-7
clone_size: .
v_call: TRBV5-1
cdr3_aa: CASRLSTGTDYEQYF
cdr3_nt: TGCGCCAGCAGATTGTCCACAGGAACCGACTACGAGCAGTACTTC

d_call: TRBD2
j_call: TRBJ2-2
clone_size: many
v_call: TRBV25-1
cdr3_aa: CASSPLAENTGELFF
cdr3_nt: TGTGCCAGCAGTCCCCTAGCGGAAAACACCGGGGAGCTGTTTTTT

d_call: .
j_call: TRBJ1-2
clone_size: .
v_call: TRBV2
cdr3_aa: CASSQVNLAGVLGYTF
cdr3_nt: TGTGCCAGCAGCCAAGTTAACCTGGCAGGGGTTCTTGGCTACACCTTC

d_call: .
j_call: TRBJ1-3
clone_size: many
v_call: TRBV29-1
cdr3_aa: CSATNMGGDGNTIYF
cdr3_nt: TGCAGCGCCACCAATATGGGAGGTGACGGAAACACCATATATTTT

d_call: TRBD1
j_call: TRBJ1-5
clone_size: .
v_call: TRBV10-3
cdr3_aa: CATAFNGQGLQPQHF
cdr3_nt: TGTGCCACCGCCTTCAATGGACAGGGCCTTCAGCCCCAGCATTTT

d_call: TRBD1
j_call: TRBJ2-7
clone_size: .
v_call: TRBV29-1
cdr3_aa: CSQGGTGTYEQYF
cdr3_nt: TGCAGCCAAGGAGGGACAGGGACCTACGAGCAGTACTTC